Presented here are 12 T cell receptor beta chains from one specimen sequenced in a study of PD-1 blockade in classical Hodgkin lymphoma. Some clones are missing from TCRdb's copy, which holds only in-frame ones; the method was immunoSEQ multiplex PCR. The data contain under 15,000 clones, approximately 79% of them seen just once; the ten biggest clones take up roughly 25%. Every one of the patients relapsed after autologous stem cell transplantation (brentuximab vedotin exposure was variable). Specimen: peripheral blood mononuclear cells (PBMCs), collected at baseline. The receptors were sampled from a human donor with classical Hodgkin lymphoma.

This chain uses TRBV2 with TRBJ2-7; 13 bases line up with TRBD2. The germline V gene encodes CDR1 SNHLY and CDR2 FYNNEI. The ends lost 5 bases at V and 2 bases at J; junction bases unmatched: 9. This CDR3 has 17 amino acids. The CDR3 loop reads CASSRLGLAGEAYEQYF. The CDR3 DNA is TGTGCCAGCAGTCGACTAGGACTAGCGGGAGAGGCCTACGAGCAGTACTTC.

The CDR3 loop reads CASSIHETQYF. The DNA for the CDR3 is TGTGCCAGTAGTATTCATGAGACCCAGTACTTC. This chain connects TRBV19 to TRBJ2-5, with no clear D. The CDR3 totals 11 residues. V lost 3 bases and J 5 bases, leaving 4 bases between the germline ends. Germline CDR1 is LNHDA and CDR2 is SQIVND (reference sequence).

V and J are TRBV15 and TRBJ1-2; D might be TRBD1 (6 bases). The CDR3 contains 14 residues. CDR1 and CDR2 (germline): LNHNV, YYDKDF (reference sequence). V lost 3 bases to trimming and J lost 4 bases, with 12 bases between them. The CDR3 DNA sequence: TGTGCCACCAGCAGCCCCGACAGGATCTATGGCTACACCTTC. Amino acid sequence: CATSSPDRIYGYTF.

The genes are TRBV7-9 and TRBJ2-3, with D possibly TRBD1 on 6 matching bases. The ends were cut back, 0 bases at V and 2 bases at J, with 12 bases in the middle. Germline assignment: CDR1 SEHNR and CDR2 FQNEAQ (reference sequence). The CDR3 is 16 residues long. Written as DNA, the CDR3 is TGTGCCAGCAGCTTAGCCTTGGACAGCTACACAGATACGCAGTATTTT. It translates to CASSLALDSYTDTQYF.

The chain joins TRBV6-1 to TRBJ1-2, with D possibly TRBD1 on 6 matching bases. The CDR3 loop spans 13 amino acids. Per the germline V gene, CDR1 is MNHNS and CDR2 is SASEGT. V was cut by 2 bases and J by 4 bases, with 8 bases left in between. CDR3 bases: TGTGCCAGCAGTGAACAGGGGTTCTATGGCTACACCTTC. Its protein is CASSEQGFYGYTF.

This clone is categorized as medium-sized (0.01 to 0.1%). The rearrangement links TRBV5-6 to TRBJ2-7; 13 bases map to TRBD2. Unmatched junction bases numbered 7, after V lost 3 bases and J lost 7 bases. This CDR3 is 15 amino acids long. Germline V gene data show CDR1 as SGHDT and CDR2 as YYEEEE. CDR3 amino acids: CASSSGLAGSGEQYF. The CDR3 DNA follows: TGTGCCAGCAGCTCGGGACTAGCGGGATCTGGGGAGCAGTACTTC.

V gene TRBV7-8 combines with J gene TRBJ1-1; D ambiguous. Germline CDR1 is SGHVS and CDR2 is FQNEAQ. The CDR3 runs 13 residues. With 5 bases removed from V and 0 bases from J, the gap between germline ends came to 7 bases. CDR3 loop: CASSPNLNTEAFF. In nucleotides, the CDR3 is TGTGCCAGCAGCCCCAACCTGAACACTGAAGCTTTCTTT. Filled out from reference TRBV7-8 and TRBJ1-1, the complete variable domain reads GAGVSQSPRYKVAKRGQDVALRCDPISGHVSLFWYQQALGQGPEFLTYFQNEAQLDKSGLPSDRFFAERPEGSVSTLKIQRTQQEDSAVYLCASSPNLNTEAFFGQGTRLTVV.

The chain combines TRBV28 with TRBJ1-5; 8 nucleotides line up with TRBD1. Trimming took 8 bases from V and 6 from J; bases not matched to a gene: 9. Germline V lookup: CDR1 MDHEN, CDR2 SYDVKM. The CDR3 has 14 residues. Here the CDR3 reads CASQDPGQVQPQHF. The CDR3 DNA is TGTGCCAGCCAGGACCCGGGACAGGTTCAGCCCCAGCATTTT.

The V gene is TRBV6-5, the J gene TRBJ1-1, with 7 bases fitting TRBD1. Germline CDR1 and CDR2: MNHEY and SVGAGI. Trimming at V came to 4 bases and at J to 6 bases, leaving 11 bases not matched to a gene. The CDR3 spans 15 residues. The CDR3 here is CASSSSHRGPPEAFF. DNA for the CDR3: TGTGCCAGCAGTTCCTCGCACAGGGGCCCCCCTGAAGCTTTCTTT.

CDR3 amino acids: CASSLTGGPKNIQYF. Written as DNA, the CDR3 is TGTGCCAGCAGCTTAACGGGAGGGCCCAAAAACATTCAGTACTTC. The J gene is TRBJ2-4, the V gene TRBV7-3; 7 bases align to TRBD2. Germline V gene lookup returns CDR1 SGHTA and CDR2 FQGTGA. V gave up 0 bases and J gave up 2 bases; unmatched junction bases: 1. This CDR3 has 15 residues.

The J gene is TRBJ2-1, the V gene TRBV6-1; 8 nucleotides agree with TRBD2. CDR3 length equals 15 residues. Germline CDR1 is MNHNS and CDR2 is SASEGT. V dropped 7 bases and J dropped 2; count of bases not matched to a gene: 7. CDR3 residues: CASIQRESPYNEQFF. DNA for the CDR3: TGTGCCAGCATACAGCGGGAGTCCCCCTACAATGAGCAGTTCTTC.

The rearrangement uses TRBV7-9 and TRBJ1-1, with 9 bases that match TRBD1. The junction had 4 bases not matched to a gene; V was cut back by 4 bases and J by 7 bases. The length of the CDR3 is 13 residues. Germline CDR1 reads SEHNR; CDR2 reads FQNEAQ (reference sequence). CDR3 DNA: TGTGCCAGCAGCTCCACAGGGGGCGGTGAAGCTTTCTTT. The encoded protein is CASSSTGGGEAFF.